The entry below gives a single TCR beta chain sequence along with its context. This sample is part of a study of regulatory T cells in long-lasting Graves disease. The time point was: persistent/refractory GD, antithyroid drugs over 5 years with positive TRAb. The TCR library was made from RNA extracted from PBMCs. Relying on iRepertoire HTBI primers and Arm-PCR of CDR3 regions, the team built TCR beta libraries. In TCRdb, the multiplex PCR reads were re-called with MiXCR into one record per CDR3 protein. The table includes about 310,000 distinct CDR3 sequences, around a fifth detected once. CDR3 size: 15 residues. Germline V lookup: CDR1 GTSNPN, CDR2 SVGIG (reference sequence). The V gene end was trimmed by 0 bases and the J gene end by 0 bases; junction bases not matched to a gene: 4.

This receptor was obtained from a female donor with Graves disease. The chain couples TRBV30 to TRBJ2-7, with TRBD2 identical over 8 bases. The sample in question was peripheral blood mononuclear cells (PBMCs), obtained when the disease was refractory, from a patient treated with antithyroid drugs. The CDR3 protein is CAWSVSSGSSYEQYF. For the CDR3, the DNA is TGTGCCTGGAGTGTATCCAGCGGGAGCTCCTACGAGCAGTACTTC.